The 18 T cell receptor beta chains presented below share a single source sample, sequenced in a study of blood T cell repertoires in COVID-19 (dated by TCRdb to the early 2020s). Libraries were made using the immunoSEQ multiplex PCR assay. TCRdb holds this immuneACCESS table with in-frame rearrangements only. Some clones are missing; in checked studies, unresolved V genes explain under half, and the rest has no known cause. The sample table records roughly 18,000 clones; 80% to 90% of these occur just once. The top ten clonotypes cover more than 6.5% of the sample. Sequenced sample: peripheral blood. The receptors were gathered from a woman in her sixties with active COVID-19.

The chain combines TRBV7-3 with TRBJ1-2; 7 bases agree with TRBD1. The V gene's germline CDR1 is SGHTA and CDR2 FQGTGA. CDR3 length: 14 amino acids. V lost 5 bases and J lost 6; bases outside the gene matches: 9. The DNA of the CDR3 is TGTGCCAGCAGCCGTACAGGGGAATCGGATGGCTACACCTTC. Its protein product is CASSRTGESDGYTF.

The sample holds one count of this clone. V is TRBV6-2 or TRBV6-3 and J is TRBJ1-2; 7 bases are shared with TRBD1. From germline, CDR1 is MNHEY and CDR2 SVGEGT. The ends lost 3 bases at V and 4 bases at J; junction bases unmatched: 11. CDR3 length: 16 residues. CDR3 sequence (DNA): TGTGCCAGCAGTTATGAGTCAGGGGGGATCGGCTATGGCTACACCTTC. Translating gives CASSYESGGIGYGYTF.

The gene calls are TRBV28 and TRBJ2-7; 12 nucleotides match TRBD1. CDR3 size: 14 residues. Germline V lookup: CDR1 MDHEN, CDR2 SYDVKM. Germline trimming cut 10 bases from V and 7 bases from J; bases unmatched to any gene: 11. The CDR3 DNA is TGTGCCATAAGGGCTGGGGACAGGGGGCGTGAGCAGTACTTC. Encoded protein: CAIRAGDRGREQYF.

The chain joins TRBV6-5 to TRBJ2-3, with 9 positions matching TRBD1. From germline, CDR1 is MNHEY and CDR2 SVGAGI. The length of the CDR3 is 15 residues. The trim removed 0 bases at V and 4 bases at J, leaving 2 bases unmatched. CDR3 bases: TGTGCCAGCAGTTACTCCGGGACAGGGCCAGATACGCAGTATTTT. The encoded protein is CASSYSGTGPDTQYF.

This clone is termed medium-sized. This chain uses TRBV11-3 with TRBJ1-1; possible D gene TRBD1, 6 bases. There are 15 residues in the CDR3. Trimming pared 0 bases from V and 0 bases from J, leaving 8 bases between. CDR1 is SGHNT and CDR2 is YENEEA in the germline V gene. CDR3 coding DNA: TGTGCCAGCAGCTTAGACGGACAGCTGAACACTGAAGCTTTCTTT. This codes for CASSLDGQLNTEAFF.

This clone was detected only once. The rearrangement uses TRBV5-6 and TRBJ1-6; D gene ambiguous. Germline V gene sequence: CDR1 SGHDT, CDR2 YYEEEE. This CDR3 is built from 15 residues. The ends were cut back, 0 bases at V and 5 bases at J, with 9 bases in the middle. CDR3 sequence reads: CASSLEPRNNSPLHF. CDR3 nucleotide sequence: TGTGCCAGCAGCTTGGAGCCTAGAAATAATTCACCCCTCCACTTT. Supplemented by reference TRBV5-6 and TRBJ1-6, the full variable domain reads DAGVTQSPTHLIKTRGQQVTLRCSPKSGHDTVSWYQQALGQGPQFIFQYYEEEERQRGNFPDRFSGHQFPNYSSELNVNALLLGDSALYLCASSLEPRNNSPLHFGNGTRLTVT.

The chain has TRBV6-5 and TRBJ2-7, with D hard to call. Trimming cost V 6 bases and J 0 bases, with 9 bases left between them. The CDR3 covers 13 residues. Germline CDR1 is MNHEY and CDR2 is SVGAGI. This CDR3 reads CASSAASSYEQYF. DNA for the CDR3: TGTGCCAGCAGCGCAGCGAGCTCCTACGAGCAGTACTTC.

The chain uses TRBV29-1 and TRBJ2-2; TRBD1 is a possible D gene (6 bases). V was cut by 4 bases and J by 1 base, with 10 bases left in between. CDR1 and CDR2 (germline): SQVTM, ANQGSEA. The CDR3 sequence is 14 residues long. This chain's CDR3 is CSVAGAGNTGELFF. Here the CDR3 DNA reads TGCAGCGTTGCAGGGGCAGGGAACACCGGGGAGCTGTTTTTT.

This CDR3 reads CASSLEGAPNEKLFF. DNA of the CDR3: TGCGCCAGCAGCCTTGAGGGGGCCCCTAATGAAAAACTGTTTTTT. The chain recombines TRBV5-1 with TRBJ1-4, with 7 bases aligning to TRBD1. The CDR3 covers 15 residues. Per germline, CDR1 SGHRS and CDR2 YFSETQ. The trim removed 4 bases at V and 3 bases at J, leaving 6 bases unmatched. Full variable domain (rest looked up from reference TRBV5-1 and TRBJ1-4): KAGVTQTPRYLIKTRGQQVTLSCSPISGHRSVSWYQQTPGQGLQFLFEYFSETQRNKGNFPGRFSGRQFSNSRSEMNVSTLELGDSALYLCASSLEGAPNEKLFFGSGTQLSVL.

The gene calls are TRBV6-6 and TRBJ2-7; 9 nucleotides line up with TRBD1. V lost 0 bases and J lost 6; bases outside the gene matches: 9. CDR1 is MNHNY and CDR2 is SVGAGI in the germline V gene (reference sequence). The CDR3 loop spans 16 amino acids. In DNA form, the CDR3 reads TGTGCCAGCAGTTACTCTGCCGGACAGGGGTCCGCCGAGCAGTACTTC. Protein: CASSYSAGQGSAEQYF.

The rearrangement joins TRBV25-1 to TRBJ1-1; 10 bases are a match to TRBD1. Germline CDR1 reads MGHDK; CDR2 reads SYGVNS. Trimming removed 1 base from V and 3 bases from J; junction bases left unmatched: 5. The CDR3 has 16 residues. The CDR3 DNA is TGTGCCAGCAGTGAATGGACAGGGGGAGAGGACACTGAAGCTTTCTTT. Translation gives CASSEWTGGEDTEAFF.

The rearrangement links TRBV6-2 or TRBV6-3 to TRBJ1-2; 7 bases match TRBD1. The CDR3 length is 14 residues. The V gene end was trimmed by 2 bases and the J gene end by 4 bases; junction bases not matched to a gene: 4. CDR1 is MNHEY, CDR2 SVGEGT, per germline. The CDR3 here is CASSYPQGVYGYTF. In DNA, the CDR3 is TGTGCCAGCAGTTACCCCCAGGGGGTCTATGGCTACACCTTC.

As DNA, the CDR3 is TGTGCCAGCAGCCAGGGTGGGTCCAACTATGGCTACACCTTC. Translated, it gives CASSQGGSNYGYTF. The chain uses TRBV7-3 and TRBJ1-2; tentative D call: TRBD1 (5 bases). The V gene lost 5 bases and the J gene lost 2 bases, with 12 bases spanning the gap. CDR1 is SGHTA, CDR2 FQGTGA, per germline. This CDR3 region has 14 residues.

This chain joins TRBV11-1 and TRBJ1-2; 9 bases match TRBD1. Germline-derived CDR1 and CDR2 are SGHAT and FQDESV (reference sequence). The CDR3 runs to 13 residues. J gave up 5 bases and V 5 bases, and 3 bases lay outside the gene matches. The CDR3 here is CASSPGQGYGYTF. The CDR3 DNA sequence: TGTGCCAGCAGCCCCGGACAGGGGTATGGCTACACCTTC. The complete variable domain, with remaining parts taken from reference TRBV11-1 and TRBJ1-2, reads EAEVAQSPRYKITEKSQAVAFWCDPISGHATLYWYRQILGQGPELLVQFQDESVVDDSQLPKDRFSAERLKGVDSTLKIQPAELGDSAMYLCASSPGQGYGYTFGSGTRLTVV.

The chain carries TRBV5-6 and TRBJ1-2, with unresolved D. The V gene's germline CDR1 is SGHDT and CDR2 YYEEEE. Trimming left V 0 bases short and J 5 bases short, with 8 bases between. This CDR3 comprises 13 residues. CDR3: CASSLVLSYGYTF. In DNA, the CDR3 is TGTGCCAGCAGCTTGGTCTTGAGTTATGGCTACACCTTC.

This clone came up once. The chain combines TRBV4-1 with TRBJ1-1, with unresolved D. Trimming pared 0 bases from V and 11 bases from J, leaving 10 bases between. CDR1 is MGHRA, CDR2 YSYEKL, per germline. This CDR3 has 12 amino acids. Here the CDR3 reads CASSQDSGSAFF. The CDR3 bases are TGCGCCAGCAGCCAAGATTCCGGTTCTGCTTTCTTT.

The V and J genes are TRBV3-1 (or the pseudogene TRBV3-2) and TRBJ2-7; possibly TRBD2 for D (5 bases). Germline V gene sequence: CDR1 LGHDT, CDR2 YNNKEL (reference sequence). The CDR3 covers 16 residues. V shed 2 bases and J shed 1 base, with 15 bases lying between them. The CDR3 DNA is TGTGCCAGCAGCCAAAGAGGCGGGCCCCCTTCCTACGAGCAGTACTTC. It yields the protein CASSQRGGPPSYEQYF.

The chain is built from TRBV5-1 and TRBJ2-2; tentative D call: TRBD2 (5 bases). V gave up 4 bases and J gave up 4 bases, with 11 bases separating them. The CDR3 sequence is 14 residues long. Germline lookup yields CDR1 SGHRS and CDR2 YFSETQ. CDR3 region: CASSRSGSTGELFF. CDR3 DNA sequence: TGCGCCAGCAGCCGGTCGGGGTCCACCGGGGAGCTGTTTTTT.